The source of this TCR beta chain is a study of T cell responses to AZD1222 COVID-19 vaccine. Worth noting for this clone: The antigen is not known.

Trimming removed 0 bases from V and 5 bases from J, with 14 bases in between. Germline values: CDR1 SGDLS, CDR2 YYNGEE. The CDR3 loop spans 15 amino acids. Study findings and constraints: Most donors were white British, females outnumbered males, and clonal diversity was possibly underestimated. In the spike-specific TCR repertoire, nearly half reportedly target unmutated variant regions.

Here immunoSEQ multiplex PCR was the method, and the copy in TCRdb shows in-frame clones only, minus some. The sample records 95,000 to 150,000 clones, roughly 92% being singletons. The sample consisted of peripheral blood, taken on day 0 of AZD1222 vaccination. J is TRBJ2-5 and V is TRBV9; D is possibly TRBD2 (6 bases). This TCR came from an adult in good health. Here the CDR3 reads CASSVVAGRGETQYF. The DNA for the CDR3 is TGTGCCAGCAGCGTAGTTGCAGGTCGGGGGGAGACCCAGTACTTC.